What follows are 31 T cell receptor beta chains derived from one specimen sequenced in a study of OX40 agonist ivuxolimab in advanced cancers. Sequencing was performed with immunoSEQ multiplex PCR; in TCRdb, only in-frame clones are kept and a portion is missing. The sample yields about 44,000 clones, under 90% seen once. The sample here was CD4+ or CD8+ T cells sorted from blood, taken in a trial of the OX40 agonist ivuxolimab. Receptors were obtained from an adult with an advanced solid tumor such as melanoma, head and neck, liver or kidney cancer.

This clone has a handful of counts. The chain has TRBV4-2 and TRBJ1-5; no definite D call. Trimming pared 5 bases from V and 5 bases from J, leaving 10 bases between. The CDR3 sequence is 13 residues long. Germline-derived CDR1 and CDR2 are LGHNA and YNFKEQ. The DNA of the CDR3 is TGTGCCAGCAGCGGGCCTCAGGATCAGCCCCAGCATTTT. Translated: CASSGPQDQPQHF.

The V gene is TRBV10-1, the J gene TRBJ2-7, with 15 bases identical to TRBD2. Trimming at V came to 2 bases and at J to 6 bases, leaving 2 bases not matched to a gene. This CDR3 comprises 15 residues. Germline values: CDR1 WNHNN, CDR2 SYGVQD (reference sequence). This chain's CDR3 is CASSERTSGRGEQYF. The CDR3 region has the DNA TGCGCCAGCAGTGAGAGGACTAGCGGGAGGGGCGAGCAGTACTTC.

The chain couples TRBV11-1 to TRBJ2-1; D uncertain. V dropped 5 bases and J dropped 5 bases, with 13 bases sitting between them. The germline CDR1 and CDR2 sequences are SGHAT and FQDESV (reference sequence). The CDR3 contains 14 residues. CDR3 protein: CASSPPTTNNEQFF. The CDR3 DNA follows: TGTGCCAGCAGCCCTCCAACTACCAACAATGAGCAGTTCTTC.

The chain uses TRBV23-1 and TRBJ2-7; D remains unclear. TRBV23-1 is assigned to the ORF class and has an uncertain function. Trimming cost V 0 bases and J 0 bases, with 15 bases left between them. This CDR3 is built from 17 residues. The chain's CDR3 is CASSQSLGPEISYEQYF. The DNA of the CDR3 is TGCGCCAGCAGTCAATCCCTAGGTCCCGAGATCTCCTACGAGCAGTACTTC.

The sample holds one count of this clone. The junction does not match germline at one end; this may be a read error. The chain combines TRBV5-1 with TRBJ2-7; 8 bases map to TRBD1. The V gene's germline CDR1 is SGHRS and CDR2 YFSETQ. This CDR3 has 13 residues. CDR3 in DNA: TGCGCCAGCAGCTTACAGGGGGTTGGGGAGCAGCACTTC. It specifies CASSLQGVGEQHF.

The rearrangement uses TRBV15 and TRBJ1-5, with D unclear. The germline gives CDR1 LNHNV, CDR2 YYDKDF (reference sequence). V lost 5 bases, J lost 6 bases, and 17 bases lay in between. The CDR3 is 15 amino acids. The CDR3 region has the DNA TGTGCCACCAGCCCTTCAACCCCGGGGAGTCAGCCCCAGCATTTT. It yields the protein CATSPSTPGSQPQHF.

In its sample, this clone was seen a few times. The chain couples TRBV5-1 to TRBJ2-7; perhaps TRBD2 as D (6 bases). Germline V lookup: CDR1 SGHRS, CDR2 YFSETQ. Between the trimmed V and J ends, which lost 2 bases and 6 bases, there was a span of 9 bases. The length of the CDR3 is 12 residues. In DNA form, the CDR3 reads TGCGCCAGCAGCTTCCTGGGAGGCGAGCAGTACTTC. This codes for CASSFLGGEQYF.

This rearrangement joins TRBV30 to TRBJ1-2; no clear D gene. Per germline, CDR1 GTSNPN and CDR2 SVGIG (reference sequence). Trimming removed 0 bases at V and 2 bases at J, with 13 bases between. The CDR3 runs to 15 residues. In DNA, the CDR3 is TGTGCCTGGAGTGTACCAGGAGGGAGCAACTATGGCTACACCTTC. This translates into CAWSVPGGSNYGYTF.

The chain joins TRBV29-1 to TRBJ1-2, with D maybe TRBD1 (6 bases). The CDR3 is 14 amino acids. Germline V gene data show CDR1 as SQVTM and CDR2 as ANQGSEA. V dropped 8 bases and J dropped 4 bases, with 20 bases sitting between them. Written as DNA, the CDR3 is TGCAGCACTCAGAGGGCAGGGGAGGGCTATGGCTACACCTTC. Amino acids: CSTQRAGEGYGYTF. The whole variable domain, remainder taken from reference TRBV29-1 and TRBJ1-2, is SAVISQKPSRDICQRGTSLTIQCQVDSQVTMMFWYRQQPGQSLTLIATANQGSEATYESGFVIDKFPISRPNLTFSTLTVSNMSPEDSSIYLCSTQRAGEGYGYTFGSGTRLTVV.

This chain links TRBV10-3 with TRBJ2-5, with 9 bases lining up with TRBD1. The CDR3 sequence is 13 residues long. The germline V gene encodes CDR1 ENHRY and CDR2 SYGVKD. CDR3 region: CASRDRVQETQYF. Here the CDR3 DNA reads TGTGCGAGCCGGGACAGGGTACAAGAGACCCAGTACTTC.

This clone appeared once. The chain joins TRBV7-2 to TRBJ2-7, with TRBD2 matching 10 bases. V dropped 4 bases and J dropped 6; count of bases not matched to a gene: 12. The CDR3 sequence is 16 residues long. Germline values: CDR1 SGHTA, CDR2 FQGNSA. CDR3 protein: CASSSSGASGRGEQYF. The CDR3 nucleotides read TGTGCCAGCAGCTCCTCAGGGGCTAGCGGGAGAGGCGAGCAGTACTTC.

The CDR3 is CASSDMPGNTIYF. The CDR3 DNA reads as TGTGCCAGCAGTGACATGCCTGGAAACACCATATATTTT. The chain has TRBV6-4 and TRBJ1-3; D ambiguous. Looked up from germline, CDR1 is MRHNA and CDR2 is SNTAGT. This CDR3 has 13 amino acids. The ends were cut back, 2 bases at V and 2 bases at J, with 4 bases in the middle.

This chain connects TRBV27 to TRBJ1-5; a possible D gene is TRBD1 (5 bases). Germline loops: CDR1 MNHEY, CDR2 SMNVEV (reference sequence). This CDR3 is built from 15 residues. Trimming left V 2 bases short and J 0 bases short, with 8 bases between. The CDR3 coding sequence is TGTGCCAGCAGTTTAGACAGTTGTAGCAATCAGCCCCAGCATTTT. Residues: CASSLDSCSNQPQHF.

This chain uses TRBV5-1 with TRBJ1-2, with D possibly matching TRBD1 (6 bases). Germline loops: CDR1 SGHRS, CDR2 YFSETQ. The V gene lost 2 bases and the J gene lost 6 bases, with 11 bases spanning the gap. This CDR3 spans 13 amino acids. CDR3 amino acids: CASSFVQGDGYTF. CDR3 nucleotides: TGCGCCAGCAGCTTTGTACAGGGAGATGGCTACACCTTC.

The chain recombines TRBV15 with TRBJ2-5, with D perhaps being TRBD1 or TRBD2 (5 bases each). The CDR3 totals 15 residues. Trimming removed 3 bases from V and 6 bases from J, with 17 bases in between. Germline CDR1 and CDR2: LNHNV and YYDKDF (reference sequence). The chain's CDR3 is CATSSAGTAIQTQYF. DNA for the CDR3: TGTGCCACCAGCAGTGCCGGGACCGCGATACAGACCCAGTACTTC.

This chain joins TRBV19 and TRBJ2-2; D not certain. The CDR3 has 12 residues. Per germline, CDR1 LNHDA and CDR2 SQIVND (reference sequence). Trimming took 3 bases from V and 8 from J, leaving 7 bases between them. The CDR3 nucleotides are TGTGCCAGTAGTATGGATACGGGGGAGCTGTTTTTT. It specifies CASSMDTGELFF.

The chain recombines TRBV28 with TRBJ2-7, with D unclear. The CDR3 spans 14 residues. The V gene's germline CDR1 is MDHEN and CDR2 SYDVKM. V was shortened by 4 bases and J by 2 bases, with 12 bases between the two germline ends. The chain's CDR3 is CASSSHQTTYEQYF. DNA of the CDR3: TGTGCCAGCAGTTCACATCAAACTACCTACGAGCAGTACTTC. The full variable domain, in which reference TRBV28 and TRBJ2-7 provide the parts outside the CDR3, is DVKVTQSSRYLVKRTGEKVFLECVQDMDHENMFWYRQDPGLGLRLIYFSYDVKMKEKGDIPEGYSVSREKKERFSLILESASTNQTSMYLCASSSHQTTYEQYFGPGTRLTVT.

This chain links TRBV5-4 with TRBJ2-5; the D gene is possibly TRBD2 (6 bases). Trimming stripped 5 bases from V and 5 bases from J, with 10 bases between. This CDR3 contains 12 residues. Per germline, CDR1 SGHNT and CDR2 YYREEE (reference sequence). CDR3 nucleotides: TGTGCCAGCAGAGTGGAGGGCGAGACCCAGTACTTC. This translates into CASRVEGETQYF.

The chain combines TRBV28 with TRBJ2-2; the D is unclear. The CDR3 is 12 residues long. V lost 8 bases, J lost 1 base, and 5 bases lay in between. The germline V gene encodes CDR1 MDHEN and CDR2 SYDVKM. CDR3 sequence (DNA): TGTGCCAGCGGCGAGAACACCGGGGAGCTGTTTTTT. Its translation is CASGENTGELFF.

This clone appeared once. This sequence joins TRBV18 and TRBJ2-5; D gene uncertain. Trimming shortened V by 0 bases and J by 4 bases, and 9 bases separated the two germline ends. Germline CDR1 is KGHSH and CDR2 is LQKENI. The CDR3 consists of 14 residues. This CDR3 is CASSPPGLRETQYF. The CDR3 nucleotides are TGTGCCAGCTCACCACCAGGATTACGAGAGACCCAGTACTTC.

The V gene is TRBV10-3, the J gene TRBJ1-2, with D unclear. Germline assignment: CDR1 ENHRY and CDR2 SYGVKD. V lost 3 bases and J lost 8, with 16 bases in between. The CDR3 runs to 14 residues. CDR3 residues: CAISESGITEGYTF. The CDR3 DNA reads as TGTGCCATCAGTGAATCGGGTATCACGGAAGGCTACACCTTC.

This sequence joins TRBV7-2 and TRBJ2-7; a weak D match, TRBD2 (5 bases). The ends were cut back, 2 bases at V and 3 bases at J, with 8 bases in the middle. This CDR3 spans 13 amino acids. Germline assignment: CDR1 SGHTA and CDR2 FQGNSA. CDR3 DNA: TGTGCCAGCAGCTTATCGACTAACTACGAGCAGTACTTC. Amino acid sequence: CASSLSTNYEQYF.

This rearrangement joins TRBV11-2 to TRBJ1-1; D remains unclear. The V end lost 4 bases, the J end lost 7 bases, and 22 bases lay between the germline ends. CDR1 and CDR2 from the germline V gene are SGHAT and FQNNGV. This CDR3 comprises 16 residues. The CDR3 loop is CASSSPGGYSYSEAFF. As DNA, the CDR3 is TGTGCCAGCAGCTCCCCCGGTGGGTATTCTTATAGTGAAGCTTTCTTT.

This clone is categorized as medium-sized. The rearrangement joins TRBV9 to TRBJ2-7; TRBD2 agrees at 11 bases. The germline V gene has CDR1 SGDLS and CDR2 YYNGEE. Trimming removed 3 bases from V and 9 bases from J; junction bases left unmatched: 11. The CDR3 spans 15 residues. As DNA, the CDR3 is TGTGCCAGCAGCGCCGACACTAGCGGGAGAAAGGTGCAGTACTTC. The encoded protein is CASSADTSGRKVQYF. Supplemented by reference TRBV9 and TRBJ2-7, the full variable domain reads DSGVTQTPKHLITATGQRVTLRCSPRSGDLSVYWYQQSLDQGLQFLIQYYNGEERAKGNILERFSAQQFPDLHSELNLSSLELGDSALYFCASSADTSGRKVQYFGPGTRLTVT.

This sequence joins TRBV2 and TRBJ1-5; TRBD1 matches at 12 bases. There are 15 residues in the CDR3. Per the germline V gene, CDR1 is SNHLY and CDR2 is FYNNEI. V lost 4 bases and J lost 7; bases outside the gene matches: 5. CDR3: CASSGGQGARQPQHF. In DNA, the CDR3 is TGTGCCAGCAGTGGGGGACAGGGGGCAAGGCAGCCCCAGCATTTT.

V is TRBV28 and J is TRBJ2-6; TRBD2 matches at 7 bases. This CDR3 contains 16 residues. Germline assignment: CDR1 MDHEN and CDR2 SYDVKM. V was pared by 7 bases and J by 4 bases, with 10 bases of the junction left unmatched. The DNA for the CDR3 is TGTGCCAGCAATAAAGCGGGGTCTGAGGGGGCCAACGTCCTGACTTTC. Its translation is CASNKAGSEGANVLTF.

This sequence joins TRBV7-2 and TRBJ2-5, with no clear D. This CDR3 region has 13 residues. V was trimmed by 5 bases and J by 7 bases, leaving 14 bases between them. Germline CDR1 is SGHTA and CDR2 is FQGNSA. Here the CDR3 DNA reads TGTGCCAGCAGCCCTACCCCTCTCGGGACCCAGTACTTC. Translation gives CASSPTPLGTQYF. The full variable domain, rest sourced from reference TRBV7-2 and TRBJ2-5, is GAGVSQSPSNKVTEKGKDVELRCDPISGHTALYWYRQSLGQGLEFLIYFQGNSAPDKSGLPSDRFSAERTGGSVSTLTIQRTQQEDSAVYLCASSPTPLGTQYFGPGTRLLVL.

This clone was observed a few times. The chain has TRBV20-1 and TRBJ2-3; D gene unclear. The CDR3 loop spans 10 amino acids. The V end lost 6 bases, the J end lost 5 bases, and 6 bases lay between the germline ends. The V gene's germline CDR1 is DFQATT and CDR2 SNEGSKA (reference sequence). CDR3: CSASKDTQYF. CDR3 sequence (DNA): TGCAGTGCCTCGAAAGATACGCAGTATTTT.

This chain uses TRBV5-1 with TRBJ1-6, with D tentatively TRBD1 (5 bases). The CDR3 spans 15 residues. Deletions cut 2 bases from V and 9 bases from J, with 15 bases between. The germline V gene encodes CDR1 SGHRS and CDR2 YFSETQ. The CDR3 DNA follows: TGCGCCAGCAGCTTCGACAGTGGTGGGGTTTCACCCCTCCACTTT. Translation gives CASSFDSGGVSPLHF.

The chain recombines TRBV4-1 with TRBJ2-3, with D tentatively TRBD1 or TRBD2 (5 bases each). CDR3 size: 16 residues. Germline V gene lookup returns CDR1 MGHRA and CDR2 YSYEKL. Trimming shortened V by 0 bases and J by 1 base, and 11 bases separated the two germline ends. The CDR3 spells CASSQDGTFGTDTQYF. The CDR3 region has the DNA TGCGCCAGCAGCCAAGATGGGACGTTTGGCACAGATACGCAGTATTTT.

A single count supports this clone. The CDR3 protein is CASSLSGSPGELFF. The CDR3 region has the DNA TGTGCCAGCAGCTTATCAGGGTCCCCCGGGGAGCTGTTTTTT. The chain employs TRBV7-9 and TRBJ2-2, with D perhaps TRBD1 (5 bases). The length of the CDR3 is 14 residues. Trimming removed 2 bases from V and 6 bases from J, with 10 bases in between. From germline, CDR1 is SEHNR and CDR2 FQNEAQ (reference sequence). Complete variable domain (other parts from reference TRBV7-9 and TRBJ2-2): DTGVSQNPRHKITKRGQNVTFRCDPISEHNRLYWYRQTLGQGPEFLTYFQNEAQLEKSRLLSDRFSAERPKGSFSTLEIQRTEQGDSAMYLCASSLSGSPGELFFGEGSRLTVL.